A selection of T cell receptor beta chains follows, all from one sample in a study of CD8 T cells in ankylosing spondylitis. TCRdb re-derived calls from the 5' RACE reads in MiXCR, one entry per CDR3 protein. This sample has under 250,000 distinct CDR3 sequences, with roughly 8% found just once. The sequencing sample was made of blood, either unsorted or a sorted T cell fraction (not recorded which). These TCRs come from a female donor with ankylosing spondylitis or in good health (not recorded which). Each CDR3 is given with its conserved first and last residue. The D gene is left open where the match is weak. Not every row has a clone size; where given, it reads once, few, many or a size class.

v_call	clone_size	d_call	j_call	cdr3_aa	cdr3_nt
TRBV7-2	NA	NA	TRBJ2-5	CASSSPSRTQYF	TGTGCCAGCAGCAGCCCCTCGAGGACCCAGTACTTC
TRBV5-1	many	TRBD2	TRBJ2-1	CASSSTLAGGGYNEQFF	TGCGCCAGCAGCTCTACCCTAGCGGGAGGCGGCTACAATGAGCAGTTCTTC
TRBV14	few	NA	TRBJ1-6	CASSQEQTGWGSPLHF	TGTGCCAGCAGCCAAGAACAGACAGGTTGGGGTTCACCCCTCCACTTT
TRBV25-1	many	NA	TRBJ2-1	CASSPSKEQFF	TGTGCCAGCAGTCCGTCCAAGGAGCAGTTCTTC
TRBV6-2/TRBV6-3	few	TRBD1	TRBJ2-1	CASSFAGTGVANEQFF	TGTGCCAGCAGTTTCGCCGGGACAGGGGTTGCCAATGAGCAGTTCTTC
TRBV10-3	NA	TRBD1	TRBJ1-1	CAISESTPGQGKRGAFF	TGTGCCATCAGTGAGTCGACCCCGGGACAGGGAAAGAGAGGAGCTTTCTTT
TRBV20-1	many	NA	TRBJ2-1	CSAGNYPNEQFF	TGCAGTGCTGGGAACTACCCGAATGAGCAGTTCTTC
TRBV7-3	NA	NA	TRBJ1-3	CATSLEGLHSGNTIYF	TGTGCCACCAGCTTGGAGGGCCTCCACTCTGGAAACACCATATATTTT
TRBV25-1	few	NA	TRBJ2-7	CASNEFSYEQYF	TGTGCCAGCAATGAATTTAGCTACGAGCAGTACTTC
TRBV7-9	few	TRBD2	TRBJ2-3	CASSSTSGRADTQYF	TGTGCCAGCAGCTCGACTAGCGGGAGGGCAGATACGCAGTATTTT
TRBV12-5	few	NA	TRBJ1-5	CASRGPGDPQPQHF	TGTGCTAGTAGGGGTCCAGGGGACCCTCAGCCCCAGCATTTT
TRBV28	many	NA	TRBJ2-5	CASTYINTRTTQETQYF	TGTGCCAGCACCTACATTAACACTAGGACCACACAAGAGACCCAGTACTTC
TRBV5-1	many	TRBD2	TRBJ2-7	CASSLTAGPYEQYF	TGCGCCAGCAGCTTGACAGCGGGACCCTACGAGCAGTACTTC
TRBV3-1	many	TRBD2	TRBJ2-3	CASSQGGGRMDTQYF	TGTGCCAGCAGCCAAGGGGGCGGGAGAATGGATACGCAGTATTTT
TRBV12-3/TRBV12-4	many	TRBD2	TRBJ2-1	CASSFGKTSGTHNEQFF	TGTGCCAGCAGTTTCGGGAAGACTAGCGGGACCCACAATGAGCAGTTCTTC
TRBV28	few	NA	TRBJ2-1	CASSFALEEAHEQFF	TGTGCCAGCAGTTTTGCACTGGAGGAAGCCCATGAGCAGTTCTTC
TRBV20-1	many	TRBD2	TRBJ2-1	CSARDLRLADHSYNEQFF	TGCAGTGCTAGAGATCTGAGACTAGCGGACCACTCCTACAATGAGCAGTTCTTC